One sample yielded the 17 T cell receptor beta chains listed below, sequenced in a study of cytomegalovirus exposure and HLA in healthy donors. The PCR contained 60 Vbeta and 13 Jbeta primers. The method was immunoSEQ multiplex PCR; TCRdb's version includes in-frame clones alone and lacks a portion of them. The profile shows nearly 100,000 clones, roughly 9.4% of them singletons. The sample taken for sequencing was PBMCs. These receptors all come from a middle-aged man in good health and CMV-seropositive.

This clone was counted only a few times. The chain is built from TRBV5-6 and TRBJ2-7; 9 bases map to TRBD1. Per the germline V gene, CDR1 is SGHDT and CDR2 is YYEEEE. The CDR3 covers 16 residues. V dropped 5 bases and J dropped 3; count of bases not matched to a gene: 12. This CDR3 reads CASRRGPGTGNYEQYF. For the CDR3, the DNA is TGTGCCAGCAGACGGGGACCCGGGACAGGGAACTACGAGCAGTACTTC.

This clone was seen a few times. The rearrangement uses TRBV28 and TRBJ2-2; weak D call: TRBD2 (6 bases). The V gene's germline CDR1 is MDHEN and CDR2 SYDVKM. V was cut by 3 bases and J by 2 bases, with 16 bases left in between. CDR3 size: 17 residues. CDR3 in amino acids: CASSFIAAGGNTGELFF. Written as DNA, the CDR3 is TGTGCCAGCAGTTTTATAGCGGCTGGAGGTAACACCGGGGAGCTGTTTTTT.

V is TRBV30 and J is TRBJ2-3; TRBD1 might be the D (6 bases). V was trimmed by 2 bases and J by 0 bases, leaving 21 bases between them. The length of the CDR3 is 18 residues. CDR1 GTSNPN and CDR2 SVGIG come from the germline V gene (reference sequence). The CDR3: CAWSNAVLQGASTDTQYF. The DNA of the CDR3 is TGTGCCTGGAGTAATGCGGTTTTACAGGGCGCTAGCACAGATACGCAGTATTTT.

This clone was seen a few times. The chain links TRBV4-1 to TRBJ2-5, with 13 bases lining up with TRBD2. Trimming removed 2 bases from V and 5 bases from J; junction bases left unmatched: 8. From germline, CDR1 is MGHRA and CDR2 YSYEKL. The CDR3 totals 17 residues. The CDR3 here is CASSQQILAGGRETQYF. The CDR3 nucleotides read TGCGCCAGCAGCCAACAAATACTAGCGGGAGGGCGGGAGACCCAGTACTTC.

The V call is TRBV6-6, the J call TRBJ1-2; possible D gene TRBD1, 5 bases. The CDR3 spans 15 residues. Trimming cost V 2 bases and J 12 bases, with 22 bases left between them. In germline, CDR1 is MNHNY, CDR2 SVGAGI (reference sequence). As DNA, the CDR3 is TGTGCCAGCAGTTACGAGTCCAGGGAATGGTGGGGCCACACCTTC. Protein product: CASSYESREWWGHTF.

This sequence joins TRBV5-1 and TRBJ2-5, with 9 positions matching TRBD2. The V gene's germline CDR1 is SGHRS and CDR2 YFSETQ. The CDR3 runs 14 residues. V lost 0 bases and J lost 3; bases outside the gene matches: 0. CDR3 DNA: TGCGCCAGCAGCTTGGCTAGCGGGAAAGAGACCCAGTACTTC. This sequence encodes CASSLASGKETQYF.

This clone was seen only a few times. The CDR3 reads CASTPGAGDTGELFF. CDR3 bases: TGTGCCAGCACCCCCGGAGCTGGTGATACCGGGGAGCTGTTTTTT. The chain recombines TRBV7-9 with TRBJ2-2; D ambiguous. The germline gives CDR1 SEHNR, CDR2 FQNEAQ (reference sequence). The germline V and J ends were trimmed by 7 bases and 5 bases, with 17 bases remaining between them. There are 15 residues in the CDR3.

This clone appeared a few times. The rearrangement links TRBV10-3 to TRBJ2-1; 11 nucleotides align to TRBD2. This CDR3 spans 17 amino acids. The V segment lost 6 bases and the J segment 8 bases; nucleotides outside the gene matches: 15. CDR1 ENHRY and CDR2 SYGVKD come from the germline V gene. The CDR3 is CAIRPGVTSGSSYEQFF. CDR3 bases: TGTGCCATCAGGCCGGGGGTAACTAGCGGGAGTTCATATGAGCAGTTCTTC.

This chain connects TRBV7-2 to TRBJ2-6, with 8 nucleotides matching TRBD2. The CDR3 loop spans 16 amino acids. The V and J ends lost 3 bases and 0 bases, in that order; junction bases with no gene match: 1. Germline assignment: CDR1 SGHTA and CDR2 FQGNSA. The CDR3: CASSFGGVSGANVLTF. The CDR3 coding sequence is TGTGCCAGCAGCTTCGGGGGGGTCTCTGGGGCCAACGTCCTGACTTTC.

This clone showed up just a few times. The J gene is TRBJ2-7, the V gene TRBV30; D might be TRBD1 (5 bases). V gave up 0 bases and J gave up 9 bases, with 9 bases separating them. The CDR3 consists of 11 residues. The germline gives CDR1 GTSNPN, CDR2 SVGIG (reference sequence). This CDR3 reads CAWSVQGLQYF. The CDR3 nucleotides read TGTGCCTGGAGTGTTCAGGGCCTGCAGTACTTC.

This clone was observed a few times. The V and J genes are TRBV6-5 and TRBJ1-5; tentatively, D is TRBD1 (5 bases). This CDR3 comprises 14 residues. V was clipped by 6 bases and J by 0 bases, with 9 bases between them. Germline CDR1 reads MNHEY; CDR2 reads SVGAGI. The CDR3 sequence is CASSPTVSNQPQHF. In DNA form, the CDR3 reads TGTGCCAGCAGCCCGACAGTTAGCAATCAGCCCCAGCATTTT.

This clone was picked up a small number of times. The junction does not match germline at one end; this may be a read error. The genes are TRBV9 and TRBJ2-1, with 9 bases matching TRBD2. The CDR3 loop spans 15 amino acids. In germline, CDR1 is SGDLS, CDR2 YYNGEE. The CDR3 bases are TGTGCCAGCAGCGTAGATACGAAACCGGGACTAGCTGGAGTCTTC. Translation: CASSVDTKPGLAGVF. The full variable domain, with the rest looked up from reference TRBV9 and TRBJ2-1, is DSGVTQTPKHLITATGQRVTLRCSPRSGDLSVYWYQQSLDQGLQFLIQYYNGEERAKGNILERFSAQQFPDLHSELNLSSLELGDSALYFCASSVDTKPGLAGVFGPGTRLTVL.

The chain joins TRBV5-6 to TRBJ1-1; D is unresolved. CDR1 is SGHDT, CDR2 YYEEEE, per germline. This CDR3 region has 10 residues. Deletions cut 3 bases from V and 8 bases from J, with 5 bases between. The chain's CDR3 is CASSYQEAFF. CDR3 DNA sequence: TGTGCCAGCAGCTATCAGGAAGCTTTCTTT.

On this clone: The junction does not match germline at one end; this may be a read error. The V and J genes are TRBV11-2 and TRBJ2-1; 7 bases match TRBD1. CDR3 length equals 17 residues. The V gene's germline CDR1 is SGHAT and CDR2 FQNNGV. The CDR3 coding sequence is TGTGCCAGCAGCTTAGATTCCGGGACAGCAAGCTACTATGAGCAGTTCTTC. Its translation is CASSLDSGTASYYEQFF.

This clone has just a few counts. The V call is TRBV5-8, the J call TRBJ2-7, with 9 bases matching TRBD1. Per germline, CDR1 SGHTS and CDR2 YDEGEE. The V gene end was trimmed by 3 bases and the J gene end by 3 bases; junction bases not matched to a gene: 7. The CDR3 contains 15 residues. CDR3 protein: CASSSGTGKDYEQYF. The CDR3 DNA sequence: TGTGCCAGCAGCTCCGGGACAGGGAAGGACTACGAGCAGTACTTC.

Regarding this clone: The sample holds other DNA sequences that translate to the same CDR3. The rearrangement links TRBV5-1 to TRBJ2-2, with D possibly being TRBD1 (5 bases). The length of the CDR3 is 15 residues. CDR1 is SGHRS, CDR2 YFSETQ, per germline. Trimming shortened V by 0 bases and J by 0 bases, and 6 bases separated the two germline ends. CDR3 nucleotides: TGCGCCAGCAGCTTGGACAGGCCGAACACCGGGGAGCTGTTTTTT. It codes for CASSLDRPNTGELFF.

This clone was observed a handful of times. The V gene is TRBV25-1, the J gene TRBJ2-3, with TRBD1 identical over 7 bases. Looked up from germline, CDR1 is MGHDK and CDR2 is SYGVNS. The junction had 12 bases not matched to a gene; V was cut back by 5 bases and J by 4 bases. The CDR3 loop spans 16 amino acids. The CDR3 sequence is CASSNGTVKWPDTQYF. CDR3 DNA sequence: TGTGCCAGCAGTAACGGGACAGTCAAGTGGCCAGATACGCAGTATTTT.